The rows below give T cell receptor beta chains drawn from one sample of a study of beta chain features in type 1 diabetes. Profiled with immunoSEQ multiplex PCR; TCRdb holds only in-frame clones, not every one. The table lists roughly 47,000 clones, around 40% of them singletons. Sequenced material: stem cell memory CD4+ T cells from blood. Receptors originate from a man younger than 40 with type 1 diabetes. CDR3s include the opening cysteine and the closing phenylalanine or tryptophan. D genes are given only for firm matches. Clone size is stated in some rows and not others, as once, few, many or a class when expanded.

CASRSEGAYNEQFF	TGTGCCAGCAGGTCGGAGGGGGCTTACAATGAGCAGTTCTTC	TRBV6-1	TRBJ2-1	few	-
CASSPQTGTHEAFF	TGTGCCAGCTCACCGCAGACAGGGACACATGAAGCTTTCTTT	TRBV18	TRBJ1-1	-	TRBD1
CATTLGPRHRSPAETQYF	TGTGCCACGACCCTGGGGCCTAGACACAGATCCCCGGCGGAGACCCAGTACTTC	TRBV19	TRBJ2-5	-	-
CASSQSGTSGSGETQYF	TGCGCCAGCAGCCAGTCCGGGACTAGCGGGAGCGGTGAGACCCAGTACTTC	TRBV4-1	TRBJ2-5	-	TRBD2
CASSLGTGTEKLFF	TGTGCCAGCAGTTTAGGGACAGGGACTGAAAAACTGTTTTTT	TRBV27	TRBJ1-4	once	TRBD1
CASSTRTGITTDTQYF	TGTGCCAGCTCAACGAGGACAGGGATAACTACAGATACGCAGTATTTT	TRBV18	TRBJ2-3	-	TRBD1
CASSEGVGTEAFF	TGTGCCAGCTCAGAGGGGGTGGGCACTGAAGCTTTCTTT	TRBV18	TRBJ1-1	-	-
CASSSGLAGGYDTGELFF	TGTGCCAGCAGCTCAGGACTAGCGGGAGGGTATGACACCGGGGAGCTGTTTTTT	TRBV5-4	TRBJ2-2	-	TRBD2
CASSFTGGRTDTQYF	TGTGCCAGCAGTTTCACAGGGGGCCGCACAGATACGCAGTATTTT	TRBV2	TRBJ2-3	few	TRBD1
CSVSQGQGYGYTF	TGCAGCGTCAGTCAGGGACAGGGATATGGCTACACCTTC	TRBV29-1	TRBJ1-2	few	TRBD1
CASSEWQGIGYEQYF	TGTGCCAGCAGTGAATGGCAGGGGATCGGCTACGAGCAGTACTTC	TRBV25-1	TRBJ2-7	once	-
CASSLGLAGWYNEQFF	TGCGCCAGCAGCCTGGGACTAGCGGGATGGTACAATGAGCAGTTCTTC	TRBV5-1	TRBJ2-1	-	TRBD2
CASSLLGTQETQYF	TGCGCCAGCAGCTTGTTAGGGACTCAAGAGACCCAGTACTTC	TRBV5-1	TRBJ2-5	-	-
CASSHSPGKGANVLTF	TGTGCCAGCAGCCACTCACCGGGGAAGGGGGCCAACGTCCTGACTTTC	TRBV27	TRBJ2-6	few	-
CASSFQRDEQFF	TGCGCCAGCAGTTTCCAACGGGATGAGCAGTTCTTC	TRBV5-1	TRBJ2-1	few	-
CASSFDRGHEAFF	TGTGCCAGCAGCTTCGACAGGGGTCATGAAGCTTTCTTT	TRBV7-8	TRBJ1-1	-	TRBD1
CASSGGLAGARNNEQFF	TGTGCCAGCAGCGGCGGACTAGCGGGAGCGAGGAACAATGAGCAGTTCTTC	TRBV5-4	TRBJ2-1	-	TRBD2
CAISENWGLAGGNEQFF	TGTGCCATCAGTGAGAATTGGGGACTAGCAGGGGGGAATGAGCAGTTCTTC	TRBV10-3	TRBJ2-1	-	TRBD2
CASSLSPGGGYEQYF	TGTGCCAGCAGTTTATCACCAGGGGGCGGCTACGAGCAGTACTTC	TRBV28	TRBJ2-7	-	TRBD1
CATGQGILYEQYF	TGTGCCACGGGACAGGGGATACTCTACGAGCAGTACTTC	TRBV6-6	TRBJ2-7	-	TRBD1
CASITGPNTGELFF	TGTGCCAGCATAACAGGGCCGAACACCGGGGAGCTGTTTTTT	TRBV28	TRBJ2-2	-	-
CASSRGLYDEQYF	TGCGCCAGCAGCAGGGGACTATACGACGAGCAGTACTTC	TRBV4-3	TRBJ2-7	-	TRBD2
CASSSEGLYGYTF	TGTGCCAGCAGTTCGGAGGGACTCTATGGCTACACCTTC	TRBV28	TRBJ1-2	-	-
CASSPGTGGADGYTF	TGTGCCAGCTCACCAGGGACAGGGGGCGCGGATGGCTACACCTTC	TRBV18	TRBJ1-2	few	TRBD1
CASSLSPSGGTDTQYF	TGTGCCAGCAGTTTATCCCCTAGCGGGGGAACAGATACGCAGTATTTT	TRBV27	TRBJ2-3	few	TRBD2
CASSNLQGDEQYF	TGTGCCAGCAGCAACCTGCAGGGTGACGAGCAGTACTTC	TRBV7-2	TRBJ2-7	-	-
CASSLGGMLGEKLFF	TGTGCCAGCAGCTTAGGAGGCATGTTAGGAGAAAAACTGTTTTTT	TRBV7-8	TRBJ1-4	-	-
CASSLGVILHEQYF	TGTGCCAGCAGCTTGGGAGTGATTCTGCACGAGCAGTACTTC	TRBV5-4	TRBJ2-7	-	-
CASSTGGVQGASGGYTF	TGTGCCAGCAGCACGGGGGGTGTCCAGGGGGCGTCGGGTGGCTACACCTTC	TRBV5-4	TRBJ1-2	-	TRBD1
CASSLAESWSTDTQYF	TGTGCCAGCAGCTTAGCCGAGAGCTGGAGCACAGATACGCAGTATTTT	TRBV7-9	TRBJ2-3	-	-
CASSLIQAAYEQYF	TGTGCCAGCAGTTTAATCCAAGCGGCCTACGAGCAGTACTTC	TRBV28	TRBJ2-7	-	-
CASSSGLAGAKGNEQFF	TGTGCCAGCAGCTCGGGACTAGCGGGAGCAAAAGGCAATGAGCAGTTCTTC	TRBV7-3	TRBJ2-1	few	TRBD2
CASLQGKYNEQFF	TGTGCCAGCCTCCAGGGGAAGTACAATGAGCAGTTCTTC	TRBV6-1	TRBJ2-1	-	-
CASSPRGRDYRPNTDTQYF	TGTGCCAGCAGCCCCCGTGGCAGGGACTACCGCCCTAACACAGATACGCAGTATTTT	TRBV9	TRBJ2-3	few	TRBD2
CASGTAYSYEQYF	TGTGCCTCTGGGACTGCTTACTCCTACGAGCAGTACTTC	TRBV6-5	TRBJ2-7	-	-
CASSLNSAGTGELFF	TGTGCCAGCAGCTTAAATTCGGCAGGTACCGGGGAGCTGTTTTTT	TRBV7-9	TRBJ2-2	-	-
CAEKKTGDTEAFF	TGTGCCGAAAAAAAAACAGGGGACACTGAAGCTTTCTTT	TRBV2	TRBJ1-1	-	TRBD1
CASRAGRLTDTQYF	TGTGCCAGCAGGGCGGGACGCCTCACAGATACGCAGTATTTT	TRBV27	TRBJ2-3	-	-
CASSLTSGEYNEQFF	TGTGCCAGCAGTTTGACTAGCGGGGAGTACAATGAGCAGTTCTTC	TRBV28	TRBJ2-1	few	TRBD2
CASSLNPPGPQHF	TGTGCCAGCAGCTTGAACCCCCCCGGGCCCCAGCATTTT	TRBV7-9	TRBJ1-5	-	-
CASSLGQGIAGYTF	TGTGCCAGCAGCTTGGGACAGGGCATCGCTGGCTACACCTTC	TRBV7-9	TRBJ1-2	few	TRBD1
CASSQDFGDRDQHF	TGCGCCAGCAGCCAAGATTTCGGGGACAGGGACCAGCATTTT	TRBV4-3	TRBJ1-5	-	TRBD1
CASSPRTSGSGYNEQFF	TGTGCCAGTAGTCCTAGGACTAGCGGGAGTGGGTACAATGAGCAGTTCTTC	TRBV19	TRBJ2-1	few	TRBD2
CASGWGHTTDTQYF	TGTGCCAGCGGGTGGGGCCACACCACAGATACGCAGTATTTT	TRBV6-1	TRBJ2-3	-	-
CASSLREGNEQYF	TGTGCCAGCAGCTTGCGGGAGGGGAACGAGCAGTACTTC	TRBV7-2	TRBJ2-7	-	TRBD2
CASSEQGRGETQYF	TGTGCCAGCAGTGAACAGGGGAGAGGGGAGACCCAGTACTTC	TRBV6-5	TRBJ2-5	-	TRBD1
CASMRTAYYQPQHF	TGTGCCAGTATGAGGACTGCCTACTATCAGCCCCAGCATTTT	TRBV28	TRBJ1-5	-	-
CASSSGQGGSETQYF	TGTGCCAGCAGTTCAGGACAGGGAGGTTCGGAGACCCAGTACTTC	TRBV28	TRBJ2-5	-	TRBD1
CASSLGSRREAFF	TGTGCCAGCAGCTTAGGATCACGCAGGGAAGCTTTCTTT	TRBV7-9	TRBJ1-1	-	-
CAGKTGGLPTQYF	TGTGCCGGAAAGACAGGGGGACTCCCGACCCAGTACTTC	TRBV6-1	TRBJ2-5	-	TRBD1
CASSRLREWGETQYF	TGTGCCAGCAGCCGTTTACGGGAGTGGGGGGAGACCCAGTACTTC	TRBV28	TRBJ2-5	-	-
CASSQVALAGGKAEQFF	TGTGCCAGCAGCCAAGTAGCTTTAGCGGGAGGAAAGGCGGAGCAGTTCTTC	TRBV4-2	TRBJ2-1	few	TRBD2
CASSRGVLDEQFF	TGTGCCAGCAGCCGCGGGGTACTCGATGAGCAGTTCTTC	TRBV11-1	TRBJ2-1	once	-
CASSQAPAGTSGDTQYF	TGTGCCAGCAGCCAAGCCCCGGCCGGGACTAGTGGCGATACGCAGTATTTT	TRBV4-2	TRBJ2-3	-	TRBD2
CASRLAGGPHYGYTF	TGTGCCAGCAGGCTCGCAGGGGGGCCTCACTATGGCTACACCTTC	TRBV27	TRBJ1-2	-	TRBD1
CASSYDLAGNYEQFF	TGTGCCAGCAGTTACGACTTAGCGGGAAACTATGAGCAGTTCTTC	TRBV6-8	TRBJ2-1	-	TRBD2
CASSFQGLTEAFF	TGCGCCAGCAGCTTCCAGGGGCTCACTGAAGCTTTCTTT	TRBV5-1	TRBJ1-1	-	-
CASRPTSTNTGELFF	TGTGCCAGTAGACCTACCTCAACGAACACCGGGGAGCTGTTTTTT	TRBV19	TRBJ2-2	few	-